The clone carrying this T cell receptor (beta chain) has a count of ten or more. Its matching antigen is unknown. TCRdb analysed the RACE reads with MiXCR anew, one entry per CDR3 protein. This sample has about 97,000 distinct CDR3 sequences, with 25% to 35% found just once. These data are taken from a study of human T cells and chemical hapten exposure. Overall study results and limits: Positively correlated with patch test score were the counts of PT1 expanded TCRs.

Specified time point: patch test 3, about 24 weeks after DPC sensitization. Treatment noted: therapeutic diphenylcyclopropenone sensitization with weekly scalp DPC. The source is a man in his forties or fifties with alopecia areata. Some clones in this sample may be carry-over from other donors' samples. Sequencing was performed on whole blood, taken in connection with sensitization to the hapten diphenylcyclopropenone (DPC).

The CDR3, as DNA: TGTGCCAGCAGCTTAGAGGCCCTAGCGGGCCTTCCCTACAATGAGCAGTTCTTC. Translation: CASSLEALAGLPYNEQFF. The chain carries TRBV11-2 and TRBJ2-1; 8 bases map to TRBD2. CDR1 and CDR2 from the germline V gene are SGHAT and FQNNGV. The CDR3 contains 18 residues. J gave up 2 bases and V 0 bases, and 9 bases lay outside the gene matches.